This T cell receptor (beta chain) was obtained from a study of shared clonotypes between healthy human individuals. Of note for this clone: Its antigen is currently unknown.

Profiled with immunoSEQ multiplex PCR; TCRdb holds only in-frame clones, not every one. The sample has around 1,900,000 clones, over 85% seen once. Naivety among CD8 cells was defined by CD45RO negativity and positive CCR7 selection, thereby excluding terminally differentiated effector memory CD45RA+ cells. Germline V gives CDR1 SGHRS, CDR2 YFSETQ. J was trimmed by 9 bases and V by 2 bases; bases with no gene match: 14. CDR3 length equals 16 residues. Overall study results and limits: Sequencing depth was expected to influence donor clonotype sharing. Clonotypes shared by all four sorted-subset donors had higher generation probabilities than non-shared clonotypes. Incomplete sequencing of sorted subsets was indicated by rarefaction despite large depth.

Sequencing was carried out using naive CD8+ T cells from PBMCs. The chain is built from TRBV5-1 and TRBJ2-1, with 7 bases lining up with TRBD2. This clonotype originated in a man aged 18-30 years in good health. Some clones in this sample may be carry-over from other donors' samples. CDR3 in DNA: TGCGCCAGCAGCTTTTCAGGTCGCGGGGGTGGAACTGAGCAGTTCTTC. It translates to CASSFSGRGGGTEQFF. The complete variable domain, with remaining parts taken from reference TRBV5-1 and TRBJ2-1, reads KAGVTQTPRYLIKTRGQQVTLSCSPISGHRSVSWYQQTPGQGLQFLFEYFSETQRNKGNFPGRFSGRQFSNSRSEMNVSTLELGDSALYLCASSFSGRGGGTEQFFGPGTRLTVL.